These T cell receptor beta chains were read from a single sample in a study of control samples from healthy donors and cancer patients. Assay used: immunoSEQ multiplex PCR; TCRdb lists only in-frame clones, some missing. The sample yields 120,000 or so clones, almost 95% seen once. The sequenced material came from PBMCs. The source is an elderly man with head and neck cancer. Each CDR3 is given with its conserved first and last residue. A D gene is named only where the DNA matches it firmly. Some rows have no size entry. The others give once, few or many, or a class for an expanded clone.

TGTGCCAGCAGCCTCGGACCCCCAGGGCGTGCCGGGGAGCTGTTTTTT | CASSLGPPGRAGELFF | TRBV6-2/TRBV6-3 | - | TRBJ2-2 | -
TGTGCCAGCAGCCCGAGCACAGATACGCAGTATTTT | CASSPSTDTQYF | TRBV5-4 | - | TRBJ2-3 | -
TGTGCCAGCAGCTTTTGGGAAACTAATGAAAAACTGTTTTTT | CASSFWETNEKLFF | TRBV7-8 | - | TRBJ1-4 | -
TGCGCCAGCCGGGACCTCGGTTTCGGCTACACCTTC | CASRDLGFGYTF | TRBV5-1 | - | TRBJ1-2 | -
TGCGCCAGCAGCTTGGATAGGGTCATCGGGGAGCTGTTTTTT | CASSLDRVIGELFF | TRBV5-1 | once | TRBJ2-2 | -
TGCGCCAGCAGCCCAGATGGCGGGGAAGGCTACGAGCAGTACTTC | CASSPDGGEGYEQYF | TRBV5-1 | - | TRBJ2-7 | -
TGTGCCAGCAGCTTTGAACGGAGCTCCTACGAGCAGTACTTC | CASSFERSSYEQYF | TRBV5-6 | - | TRBJ2-7 | -
TGTGCCAGCAGTGTAAGACAGGGGGCGGGAGAGCAGTACTTC | CASSVRQGAGEQYF | TRBV6-4 | - | TRBJ2-7 | TRBD1
TGTGCCAGCAGTTATACTAGCGGGAGTTTGAATGAGCAGTTCTTC | CASSYTSGSLNEQFF | TRBV13 | - | TRBJ2-1 | TRBD2
TGTGCCAGCAGCCCCCATTTTTACAACAGGTCCTCCTACGAGCAGTACTTC | CASSPHFYNRSSYEQYF | TRBV6-2/TRBV6-3 | - | TRBJ2-7 | -